Only a few counts were recorded for the clone carrying this T cell receptor (beta chain). Its antigen is as yet unknown. This specimen belongs to a study of T cells after yellow fever vaccination. TCRdb reprocessed the 5' RACE reads via MiXCR and lists one record per CDR3 protein. The repertoire has under 500,000 distinct CDR3 sequences, approximately 18% of them found once; the top ten carry roughly a sixth. Notes on the study in general: Abundant clonotypes from the bulk population could have been carried over as contaminants into FACS-sorted repertoires. It was the secondary response that reached its peak faster, day 5 versus 15, but it was weaker. A large majority of primary-vaccination clones showed up again after the booster (about 97% CD4, around 90% CD8).

The TCR sequence derives from a man in his late teens or twenties who received the YFV17D yellow fever vaccine. The source material was PBMCs, sampled before the yellow fever booster vaccination.

The CDR3 nucleotides are TGTGCCAGCACCTGGGCGACAGGGTCCGCTGGAAACACCATATATTTT. This encodes CASTWATGSAGNTIYF. V usage is TRBV6-6 and J usage is TRBJ1-3; 7 positions match TRBD1. The CDR3 sequence is 16 residues long. Germline V gene data show CDR1 as MNHNY and CDR2 as SVGAGI (reference sequence). J lost 2 bases, V lost 7 bases, and 11 bases had no gene match.